This TCR beta chain was sequenced for a study of shared clonotypes between healthy human individuals. Findings of the study overall: Enrolling few donors narrowed the genetic and exposure-history diversity that was represented. At large depth, rarefaction still showed sorted-subset sequencing to be incomplete. With several donors compared, around 5% of naive CD4 clonotypes were shared.

With respect to this clone: Its antigen is currently unknown.

This CDR3 has 14 residues. The germline gives CDR1 SNHLY, CDR2 FYNNEI. The V and J ends lost 4 bases and 3 bases respectively, with 11 bases between them. The repertoire was sequenced with immunoSEQ multiplex PCR; TCRdb's copy has only in-frame clones and lacks some. The repertoire holds some 900,000 clones, around three quarters seen once, with roughly 1.5% in the top ten. This receptor was taken from a man aged 18 to 30 in good health. The chain links TRBV2 to TRBJ2-3; D unresolved. Sequencing was done on a sample of memory CD4+ T cells sorted from blood. Indicated subset: CD45RA-negative fraction. The DNA for the CDR3 is TGTGCCAGCAGTGTTGGTTCTGGTACAGATACGCAGTATTTT. Amino acid sequence: CASSVGSGTDTQYF.